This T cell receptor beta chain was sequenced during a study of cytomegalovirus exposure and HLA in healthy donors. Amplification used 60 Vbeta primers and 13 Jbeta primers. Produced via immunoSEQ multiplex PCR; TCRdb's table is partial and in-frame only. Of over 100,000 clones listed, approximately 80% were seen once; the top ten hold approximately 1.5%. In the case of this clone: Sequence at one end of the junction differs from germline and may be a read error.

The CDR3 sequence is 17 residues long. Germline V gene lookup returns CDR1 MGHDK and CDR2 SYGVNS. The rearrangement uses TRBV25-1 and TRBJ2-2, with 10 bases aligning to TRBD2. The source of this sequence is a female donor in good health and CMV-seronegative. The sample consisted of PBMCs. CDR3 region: CASSDSSGSRVTGEPFF. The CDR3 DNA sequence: TGTGCCAGCAGTGACTCTAGCGGGAGTCGGGTCACCGGGGAGCCGTTTTTT.